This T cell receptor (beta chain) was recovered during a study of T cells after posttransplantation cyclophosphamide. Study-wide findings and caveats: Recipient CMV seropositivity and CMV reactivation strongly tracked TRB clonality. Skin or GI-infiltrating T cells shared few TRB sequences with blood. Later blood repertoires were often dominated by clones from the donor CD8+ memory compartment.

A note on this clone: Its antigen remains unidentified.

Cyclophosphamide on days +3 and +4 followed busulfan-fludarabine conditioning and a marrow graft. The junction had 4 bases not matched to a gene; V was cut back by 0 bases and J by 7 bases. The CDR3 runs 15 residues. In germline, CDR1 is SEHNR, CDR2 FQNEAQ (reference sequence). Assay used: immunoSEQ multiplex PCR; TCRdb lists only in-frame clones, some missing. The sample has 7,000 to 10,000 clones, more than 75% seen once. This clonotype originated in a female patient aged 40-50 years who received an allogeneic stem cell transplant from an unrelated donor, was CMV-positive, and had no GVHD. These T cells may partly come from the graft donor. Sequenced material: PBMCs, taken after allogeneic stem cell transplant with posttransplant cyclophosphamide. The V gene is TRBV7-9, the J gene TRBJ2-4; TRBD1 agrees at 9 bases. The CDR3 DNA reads TGTGCCAGCAGCTTAGCCGGACAGGGGTTGAACATTCAGTACTTC. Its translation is CASSLAGQGLNIQYF.